Below are 10 T cell receptor beta chains sequenced from a single sample in a study of blood T cells in healthy people across ages. Through a sample-barcoded 5' primer and a J-beta primer mix, a second PCR was run for roughly 7 to 12 cycles. TCRdb called the 5' RACE reads again in MiXCR, with one record for every CDR3 protein. The data show some 690,000 distinct CDR3 sequences, 22% seen once. The sample taken for sequencing was blood. All receptors come from a man aged 70 or older in good health.

The chain carries TRBV5-1 and TRBJ2-1; the D is unclear. Deletions cut 0 bases from V and 8 bases from J, with 12 bases between. CDR1 is SGHRS and CDR2 is YFSETQ in the germline V gene. CDR3 length: 14 residues. CDR3 coding DNA: TGCGCCAGCAGCTTGGTGCCAGAGAAGGATGAGCAGTTCTTC. Amino acids: CASSLVPEKDEQFF.

This clonotype is a singleton in its sample. This chain links TRBV21-1 with TRBJ2-7; the DNA was not compared with TRBD1, the D call given in the table. TRBV21-1 is reported as a pseudogene. The CDR3 runs 13 residues. The CDR3: CASSTGTGGEQYV. The CDR3 DNA is TGTGCCAGCAGCACCGGGACAGGGGGCGAGCAGTACGTC.

There are many counts of this clonotype. The V gene is TRBV20-1, the J gene TRBJ1-1; weak D call: TRBD1 (5 bases). The CDR3 spans 14 residues. CDR1 and CDR2 from the germline V gene are DFQATT and SNEGSKA (reference sequence). Trimming left V 3 bases short and J 0 bases short, with 11 bases between. The CDR3 loop reads CSASPTVMNTEAFF. For the CDR3, the DNA is TGCAGTGCTAGTCCGACAGTCATGAACACTGAAGCTTTCTTT.

The J gene is TRBJ2-1, the V gene TRBV11-3; maybe TRBD2 (6 bases). The CDR3 totals 13 residues. With 5 bases removed from V and 9 bases from J, the gap between germline ends came to 14 bases. In germline, CDR1 is SGHNT, CDR2 YENEEA. The CDR3 is CASSLAYGSEQFF. In nucleotides, the CDR3 is TGTGCCAGCAGCCTGGCTTACGGGAGTGAGCAGTTCTTC. The entire variable domain, with the rest obtained from reference TRBV11-3 and TRBJ2-1, is as follows: EAGVVQSPRYKIIEKKQPVAFWCNPISGHNTLYWYLQNLGQGPELLIRYENEEAVDDSQLPKDRFSAERLKGVDSTLKIQPAELGDSAVYLCASSLAYGSEQFFGPGTRLTVL.

At least ten counts were recorded for this clonotype. The V gene is TRBV9, the J gene TRBJ1-1; 7 nucleotides agree with TRBD1. The CDR3 sequence is 16 residues long. V lost 0 bases, J lost 1 base, and 6 bases stayed unmatched. Germline V lookup: CDR1 SGDLS, CDR2 YYNGEE. CDR3 loop: CASSVGSQGGNTEAFF. The CDR3 bases are TGTGCCAGCAGCGTAGGGTCCCAGGGGGGGAACACTGAAGCTTTCTTT. Using reference TRBV9 and TRBJ1-1 for the parts outside the CDR3, the full variable domain is DSGVTQTPKHLITATGQRVTLRCSPRSGDLSVYWYQQSLDQGLQFLIQYYNGEERAKGNILERFSAQQFPDLHSELNLSSLELGDSALYFCASSVGSQGGNTEAFFGQGTRLTVV.

At least ten counts were recorded for this clonotype. The V call is TRBV7-9, the J call TRBJ2-5; D remains ambiguous. V lost 1 base and J 4 bases, leaving 7 bases between the germline ends. This CDR3 region has 13 residues. Germline values: CDR1 SEHNR, CDR2 FQNEAQ (reference sequence). The CDR3: CASSLDVLETQYF. CDR3 nucleotide sequence: TGTGCCAGCAGCTTAGACGTGTTAGAGACCCAGTACTTC.

The V call is TRBV12-3 or TRBV12-4, the J call TRBJ1-5, with 7 bases that match TRBD1. The V gene end was trimmed by 4 bases and the J gene end by 1 base; junction bases not matched to a gene: 7. The CDR3 is 16 amino acids. Here the CDR3 DNA reads TGTGCCAGCAGTTCGAGGGGGACAGAAAGCAATCAGCCCCAGCATTTT. Translation: CASSSRGTESNQPQHF.

J is TRBJ2-3 and V is TRBV7-2, with D perhaps TRBD2 (5 bases). Germline assignment: CDR1 SGHTA and CDR2 FQGNSA. This CDR3 has 14 amino acids. Between the trimmed V and J ends, which lost 8 bases and 0 bases, there was a span of 12 bases. The CDR3 DNA reads as TGTGCCAGCCAGAGTGGCGGGAGCACAGATACGCAGTATTTT. This sequence encodes CASQSGGSTDTQYF.

V is TRBV4-3 and J is TRBJ2-1; D gene uncertain. The CDR3 contains 15 residues. The germline V and J ends were trimmed by 4 bases and 6 bases, with 16 bases remaining between them. Germline loops: CDR1 LGHNA, CDR2 YSLEER. The CDR3 DNA reads TGCGCCAGCAGCCCCGAAATTAGCAAGCGCAATGAGCAGTTCTTC. Amino acids: CASSPEISKRNEQFF.

In its sample, this clonotype was seen a few times. The chain has TRBV27 and TRBJ1-5; maybe TRBD1 (5 bases). V lost 8 bases, J lost 2 bases, and 22 bases lay in between. Germline-derived CDR1 and CDR2 are MNHEY and SMNVEV (reference sequence). The CDR3 sequence is 17 residues long. CDR3 residues: CASPYPQGLRGNQPQHF. CDR3 DNA sequence: TGTGCCAGCCCATACCCTCAGGGTTTAAGGGGCAATCAGCCCCAGCATTTT.